The present T cell receptor beta chain was sequenced within a study of identical twins. Study results and limitations: Not following the same donors, the study drew its conclusions from cross-sectional statistical analysis.

The CDR3 sequence is 18 residues long. The germline CDR1 and CDR2 sequences are SGHRS and YFSETQ. V trimming: 4 bases; J trimming: 4 bases; junction bases outside the gene matches: 10. Comments on this clonotype: The antigen remains unidentified.

All donors were healthy, and all were Caucasian. A universal primer site came from template switching; cDNA carried unique molecular identifiers. TCRdb re-called the 5' RACE reads with MiXCR, one entry per CDR3 protein. Of 270,000 or so distinct CDR3 sequences listed, approximately 8.6% were seen once; the top ten hold approximately 3%. A further study also used this sample, focusing on yellow fever vaccine responses in identical twins. From that study: Convergence reportedly seemed to mark part of the twins' vaccine T cell response, with personalization marking the rest.

This chain links TRBV5-1 with TRBJ2-2; 13 bases fit TRBD2. This TCR came from a woman under 30 in good health. Sequenced material: CD8+ T cells sorted from blood. The DNA for the CDR3 is TGCGCCAGCAGCGCCTCCGGGACTAGCGGGGTGAGCACCGGGGAGCTGTTTTTT. It translates to CASSASGTSGVSTGELFF.